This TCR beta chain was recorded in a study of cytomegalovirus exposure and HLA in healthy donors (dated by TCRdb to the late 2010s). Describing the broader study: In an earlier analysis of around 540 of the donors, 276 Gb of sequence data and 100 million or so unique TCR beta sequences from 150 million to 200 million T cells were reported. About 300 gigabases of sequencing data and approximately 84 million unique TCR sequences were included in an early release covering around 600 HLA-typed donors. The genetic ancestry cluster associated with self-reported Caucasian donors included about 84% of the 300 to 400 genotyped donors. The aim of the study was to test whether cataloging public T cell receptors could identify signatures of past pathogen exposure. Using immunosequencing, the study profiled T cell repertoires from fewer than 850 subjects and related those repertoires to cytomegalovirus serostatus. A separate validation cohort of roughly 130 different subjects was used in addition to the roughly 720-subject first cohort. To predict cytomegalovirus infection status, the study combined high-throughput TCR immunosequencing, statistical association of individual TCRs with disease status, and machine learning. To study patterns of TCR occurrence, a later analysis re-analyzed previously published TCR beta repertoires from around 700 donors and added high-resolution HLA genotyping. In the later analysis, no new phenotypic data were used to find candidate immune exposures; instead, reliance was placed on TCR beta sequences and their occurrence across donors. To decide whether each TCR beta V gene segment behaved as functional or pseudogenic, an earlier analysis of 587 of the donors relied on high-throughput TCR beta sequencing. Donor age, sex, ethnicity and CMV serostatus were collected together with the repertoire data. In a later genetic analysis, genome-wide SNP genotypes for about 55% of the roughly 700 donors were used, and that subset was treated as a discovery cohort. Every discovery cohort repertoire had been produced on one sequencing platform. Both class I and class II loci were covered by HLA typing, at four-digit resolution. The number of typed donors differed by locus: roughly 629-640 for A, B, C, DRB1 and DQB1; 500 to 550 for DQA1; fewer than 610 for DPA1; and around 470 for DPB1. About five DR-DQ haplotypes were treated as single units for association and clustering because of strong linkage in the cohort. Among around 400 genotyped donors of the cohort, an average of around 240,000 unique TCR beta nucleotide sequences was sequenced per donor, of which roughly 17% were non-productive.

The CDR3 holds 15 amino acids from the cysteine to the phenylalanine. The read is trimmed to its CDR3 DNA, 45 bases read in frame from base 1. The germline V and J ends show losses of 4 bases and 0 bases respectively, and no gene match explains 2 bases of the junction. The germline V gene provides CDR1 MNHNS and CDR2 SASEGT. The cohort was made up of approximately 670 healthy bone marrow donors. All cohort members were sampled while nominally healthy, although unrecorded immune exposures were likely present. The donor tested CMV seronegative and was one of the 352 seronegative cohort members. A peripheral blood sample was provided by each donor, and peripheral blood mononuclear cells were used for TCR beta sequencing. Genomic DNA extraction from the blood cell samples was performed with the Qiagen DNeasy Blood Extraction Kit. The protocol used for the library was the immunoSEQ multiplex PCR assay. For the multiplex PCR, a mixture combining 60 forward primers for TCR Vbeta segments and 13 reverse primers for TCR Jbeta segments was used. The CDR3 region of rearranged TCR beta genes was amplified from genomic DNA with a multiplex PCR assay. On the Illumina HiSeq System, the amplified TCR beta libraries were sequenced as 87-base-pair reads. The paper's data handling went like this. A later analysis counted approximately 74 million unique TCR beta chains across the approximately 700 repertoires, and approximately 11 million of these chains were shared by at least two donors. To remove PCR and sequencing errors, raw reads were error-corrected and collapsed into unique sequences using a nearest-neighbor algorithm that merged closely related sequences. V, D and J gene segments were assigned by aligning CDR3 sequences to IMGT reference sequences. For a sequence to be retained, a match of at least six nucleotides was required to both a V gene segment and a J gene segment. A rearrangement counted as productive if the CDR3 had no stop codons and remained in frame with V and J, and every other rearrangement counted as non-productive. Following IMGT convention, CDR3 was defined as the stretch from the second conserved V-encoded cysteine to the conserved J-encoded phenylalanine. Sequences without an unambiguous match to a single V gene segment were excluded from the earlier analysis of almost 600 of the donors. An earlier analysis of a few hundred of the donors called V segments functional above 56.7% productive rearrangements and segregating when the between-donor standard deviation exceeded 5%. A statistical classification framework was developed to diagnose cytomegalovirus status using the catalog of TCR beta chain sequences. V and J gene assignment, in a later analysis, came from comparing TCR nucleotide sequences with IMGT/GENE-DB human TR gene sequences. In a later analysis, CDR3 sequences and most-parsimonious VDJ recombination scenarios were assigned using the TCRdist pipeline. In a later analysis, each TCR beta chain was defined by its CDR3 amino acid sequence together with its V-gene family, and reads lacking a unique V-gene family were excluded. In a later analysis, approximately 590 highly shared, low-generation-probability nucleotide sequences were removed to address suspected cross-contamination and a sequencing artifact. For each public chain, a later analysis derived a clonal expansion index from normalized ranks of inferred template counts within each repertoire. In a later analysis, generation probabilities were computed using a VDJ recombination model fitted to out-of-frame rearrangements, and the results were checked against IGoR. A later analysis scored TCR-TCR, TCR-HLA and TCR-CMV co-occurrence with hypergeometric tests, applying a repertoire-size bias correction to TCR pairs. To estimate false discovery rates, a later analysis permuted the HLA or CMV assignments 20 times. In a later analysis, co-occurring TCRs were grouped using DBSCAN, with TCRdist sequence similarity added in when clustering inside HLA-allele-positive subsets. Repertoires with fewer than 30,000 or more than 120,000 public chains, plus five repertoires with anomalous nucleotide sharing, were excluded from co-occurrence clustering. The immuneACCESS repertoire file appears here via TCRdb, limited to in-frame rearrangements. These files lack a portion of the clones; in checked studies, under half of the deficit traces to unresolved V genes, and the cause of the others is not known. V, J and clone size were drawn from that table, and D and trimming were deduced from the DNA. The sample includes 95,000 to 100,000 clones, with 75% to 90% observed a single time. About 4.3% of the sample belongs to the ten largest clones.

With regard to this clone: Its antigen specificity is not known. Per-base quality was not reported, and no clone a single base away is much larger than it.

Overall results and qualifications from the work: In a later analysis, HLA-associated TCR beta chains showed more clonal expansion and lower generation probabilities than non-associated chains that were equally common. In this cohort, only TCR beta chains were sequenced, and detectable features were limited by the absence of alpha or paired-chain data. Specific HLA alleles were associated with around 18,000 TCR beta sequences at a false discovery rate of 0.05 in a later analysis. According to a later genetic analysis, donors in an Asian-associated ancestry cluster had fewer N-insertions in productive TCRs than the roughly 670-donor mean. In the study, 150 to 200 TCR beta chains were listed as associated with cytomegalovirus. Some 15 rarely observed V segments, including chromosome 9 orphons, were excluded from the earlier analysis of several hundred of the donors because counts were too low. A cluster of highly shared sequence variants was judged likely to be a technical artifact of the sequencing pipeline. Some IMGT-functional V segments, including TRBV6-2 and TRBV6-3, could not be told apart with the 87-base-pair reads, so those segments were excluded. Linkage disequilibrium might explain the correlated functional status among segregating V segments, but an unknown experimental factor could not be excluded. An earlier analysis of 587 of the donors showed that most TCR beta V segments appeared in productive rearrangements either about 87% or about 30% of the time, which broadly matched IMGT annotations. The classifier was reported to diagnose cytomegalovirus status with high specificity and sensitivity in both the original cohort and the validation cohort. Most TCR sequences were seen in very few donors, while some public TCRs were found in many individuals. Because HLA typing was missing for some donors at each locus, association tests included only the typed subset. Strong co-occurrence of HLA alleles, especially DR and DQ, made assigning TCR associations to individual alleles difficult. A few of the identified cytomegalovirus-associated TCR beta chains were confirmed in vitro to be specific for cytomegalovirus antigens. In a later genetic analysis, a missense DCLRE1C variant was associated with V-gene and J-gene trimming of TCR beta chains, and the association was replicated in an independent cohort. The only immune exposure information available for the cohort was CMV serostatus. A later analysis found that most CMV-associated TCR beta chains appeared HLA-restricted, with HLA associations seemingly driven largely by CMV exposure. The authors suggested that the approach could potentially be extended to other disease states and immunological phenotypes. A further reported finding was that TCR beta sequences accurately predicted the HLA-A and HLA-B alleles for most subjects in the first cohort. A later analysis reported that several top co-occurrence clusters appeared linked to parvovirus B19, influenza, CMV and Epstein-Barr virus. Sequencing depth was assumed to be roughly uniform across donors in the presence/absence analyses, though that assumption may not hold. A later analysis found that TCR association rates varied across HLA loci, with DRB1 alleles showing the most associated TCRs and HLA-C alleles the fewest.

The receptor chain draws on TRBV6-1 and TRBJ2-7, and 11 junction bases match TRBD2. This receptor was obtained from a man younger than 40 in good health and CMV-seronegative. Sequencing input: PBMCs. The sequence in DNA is TGTGCCAGCAGTGCCACTAGCGGGAGCTCCTACGAGCAGTACTTC. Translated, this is CASSATSGSSYEQYF.